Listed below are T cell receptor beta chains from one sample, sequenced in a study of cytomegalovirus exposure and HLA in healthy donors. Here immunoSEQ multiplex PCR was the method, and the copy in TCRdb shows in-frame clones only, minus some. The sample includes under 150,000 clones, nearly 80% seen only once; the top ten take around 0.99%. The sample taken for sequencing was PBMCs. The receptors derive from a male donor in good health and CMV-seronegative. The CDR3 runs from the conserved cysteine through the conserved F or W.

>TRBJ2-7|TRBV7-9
CASSLGRGSSYEQYF
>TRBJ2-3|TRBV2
CASSGTSRGTDTQYF
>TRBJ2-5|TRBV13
CASSTVRAETQYF
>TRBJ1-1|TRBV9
CASSATGVTEAFF
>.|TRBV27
CASSGAYEQYF
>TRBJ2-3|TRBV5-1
CASSPGTSGSTDTQYF
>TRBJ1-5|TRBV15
CATVGGLNQPQHF
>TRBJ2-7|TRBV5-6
CASSLERTSGGNEQYF
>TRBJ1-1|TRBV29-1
CSVTDPGTPNTEAFF
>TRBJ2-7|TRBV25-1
CASSETEGEQYF
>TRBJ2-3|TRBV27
CASSFQAAGGPDTQYF
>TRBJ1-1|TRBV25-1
CASSEAGRVNTEAFF
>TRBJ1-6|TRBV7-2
CASSLKPQGPNYSPLHF
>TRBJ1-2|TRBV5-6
CASSFLRDGGYTF
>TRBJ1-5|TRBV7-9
CASSLGGRRGQPQHF
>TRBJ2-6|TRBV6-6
CASSFYRVSGANVLTF
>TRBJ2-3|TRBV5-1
CASRSGQGAPDTQYF
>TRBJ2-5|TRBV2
CASSEGADSPFQETQYF
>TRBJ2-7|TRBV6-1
CASSPGSHLYEQYF
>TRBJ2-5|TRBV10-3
CAISGTASGETQYF
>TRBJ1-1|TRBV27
CASSLTRKNTEAFF
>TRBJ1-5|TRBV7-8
CASSLGRGGFDNQPQHF
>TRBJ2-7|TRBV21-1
CASSKVPREELSYEQYF
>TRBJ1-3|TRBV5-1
CASSPQGGPGNTIYF
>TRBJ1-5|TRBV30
CAWSFFKEVQHF
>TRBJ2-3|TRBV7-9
CASSLVRGLDTQYF
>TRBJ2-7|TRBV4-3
CASSQDLRYEQYF
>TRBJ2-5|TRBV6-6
CASSYAGDGLETQYF
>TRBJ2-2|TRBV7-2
CASSKTSGNTGELFF
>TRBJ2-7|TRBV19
CASRTGQGAYEQYF
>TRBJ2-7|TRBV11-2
CASSLDNSLYEQYF
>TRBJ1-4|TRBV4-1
CASSQPYRGTNEKLFF
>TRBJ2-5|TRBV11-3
CASSLGGLAGEETQYF
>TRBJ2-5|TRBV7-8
CASSSRRLQPRETQYF
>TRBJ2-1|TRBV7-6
CASSLTGTGGVNEQFF
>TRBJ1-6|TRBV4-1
CASSLELSYNSPLHF
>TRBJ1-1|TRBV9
CASSPRSGVGTEAFF
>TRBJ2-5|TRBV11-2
CASSRDSQETQYF
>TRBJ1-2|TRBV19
CASSARAGGGYGYTF
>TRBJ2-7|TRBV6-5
CASSSNQGARYEQYF
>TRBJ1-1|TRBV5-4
CASSPHHPDLNTEAFF
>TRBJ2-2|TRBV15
CATSRGDRGSAGELFF
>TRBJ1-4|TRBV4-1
CASSQDPGRGYEKLFF
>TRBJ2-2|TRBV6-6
CASKTGGGGGELFF
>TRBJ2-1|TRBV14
CASSQDGTGFYNEQFF
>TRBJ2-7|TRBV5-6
CASSLGTGRRYEQYF
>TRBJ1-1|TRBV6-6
CASSYGEDAEAFF
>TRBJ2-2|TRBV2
CASSNDRAGTGELFF
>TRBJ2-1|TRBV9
CASSVSGGGYNEQFF
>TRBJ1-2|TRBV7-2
CASTPGGGGYTF
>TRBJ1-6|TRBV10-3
CATFRGNNSPLHF
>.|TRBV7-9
CASSLDQGLYEQYF